This T cell receptor (beta chain) was profiled in a study of regulatory T cells in long-lasting Graves disease. Study in general: Antithyroid drugs had been taken under 3 months by newly diagnosed Graves' patients.

This clonotype came up many times. V was shortened by 3 bases and J by 0 bases, with 10 bases between the two germline ends. The CDR3 is 14 residues long. Germline loops: CDR1 DFQATT, CDR2 SNEGSKA (reference sequence). Time point in this sample: newly diagnosed GD, antithyroid drugs for less than 3 months. With RNA extracted from PBMCs as input, the TCR library was made. Relying on iRepertoire HTBI primers and Arm-PCR of CDR3 regions, the team built TCR beta libraries. TCRdb re-analysed the multiplex PCR reads in MiXCR, keeping a single row per CDR3 protein. This sample carries approximately 360,000 distinct CDR3 sequences, about 10% of them seen once, and the ten largest clones take around 18%. This sample also appeared in a second study, on T cells in Graves' hyperthyroidism and ophthalmopathy.

The sample in question was peripheral blood mononuclear cells (PBMCs), obtained at new diagnosis, from a patient treated with antithyroid drugs. The TCR was taken from a woman between 18 and 29 years old with Graves disease. The chain uses TRBV20-1 and TRBJ2-3; maybe TRBD1 (6 bases). The CDR3 DNA is TGCAGTGCTAGTTATGACAGGAGCACAGATACGCAGTATTTT. It codes for CSASYDRSTDTQYF.